The clone carrying this TCR beta chain was seen a handful of times. PCR was performed a second time for 7 to 11 cycles using a sample-barcoded 5' primer and a J-beta primer mix. TCRdb re-derived calls from the 5' RACE reads in MiXCR, one entry per CDR3 protein. The sample holds roughly 800,000 distinct CDR3 sequences, around 25% seen once. Peripheral blood, approximately 10 milliliters per donor, was collected. The CDR3 runs 17 residues. CDR1 is SGHTA and CDR2 is FQGNSA in the germline V gene. Unmatched junction bases numbered 12, after V lost 10 bases and J lost 3 bases. This record belongs to a study of blood T cells in healthy people across ages. Study details: For every two T cells, template switching captured about one barcoded beta molecule.

The sample was also reused in another study, on T cells of mothers and their children.

This clonotype was sampled from a boy between 5 and 17 years old in good health. Sequenced material: blood. V gene TRBV7-2 combines with J gene TRBJ2-2, with 12 bases fitting TRBD1. CDR3 in amino acids: CATKKLGQGAYTGELFF. In DNA, the CDR3 is TGTGCCACCAAAAAGTTGGGACAGGGGGCTTACACCGGGGAGCTGTTTTTT.